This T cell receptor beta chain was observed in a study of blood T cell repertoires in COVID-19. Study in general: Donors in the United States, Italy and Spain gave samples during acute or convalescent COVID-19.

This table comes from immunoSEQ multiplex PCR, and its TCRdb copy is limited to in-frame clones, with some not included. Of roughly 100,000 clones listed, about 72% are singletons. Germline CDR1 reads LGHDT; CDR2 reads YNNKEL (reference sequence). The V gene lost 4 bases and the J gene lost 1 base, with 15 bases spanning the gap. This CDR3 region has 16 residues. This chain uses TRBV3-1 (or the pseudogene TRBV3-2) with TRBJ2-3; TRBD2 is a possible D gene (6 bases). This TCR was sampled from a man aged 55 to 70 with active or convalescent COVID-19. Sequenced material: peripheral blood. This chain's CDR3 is CASSRTGTLRTDTQYF. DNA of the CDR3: TGTGCCAGCAGCCGGACCGGGACTCTGCGCACAGATACGCAGTATTTT.